This record covers a single T cell receptor beta chain. The entry originates in a study of blood T cell repertoires in COVID-19. In the study overall: Nucleic acid was either cDNA or gDNA, and it came from T cells, B-cell-depleted T cells, or PBMCs.

Assay used: immunoSEQ multiplex PCR; TCRdb lists only in-frame clones, some missing. The data show about 160,000 clones, approximately 83% seen once. The ends lost 8 bases at V and 4 bases at J; junction bases unmatched: 7. The CDR3 loop spans 15 amino acids. Germline V gives CDR1 MNHNY, CDR2 SVGAGI (reference sequence). The chain has TRBV6-6 and TRBJ2-2; 10 nucleotides agree with TRBD2. The sequenced sample was peripheral blood. The TCR was taken from a man between 70 and 80 years old who had recovered from COVID-19. CDR3 coding DNA: TGTGCCAGCGCCGGACTAGCGGCTCTCACCGGGGAGCTGTTTTTT. Translation: CASAGLAALTGELFF.